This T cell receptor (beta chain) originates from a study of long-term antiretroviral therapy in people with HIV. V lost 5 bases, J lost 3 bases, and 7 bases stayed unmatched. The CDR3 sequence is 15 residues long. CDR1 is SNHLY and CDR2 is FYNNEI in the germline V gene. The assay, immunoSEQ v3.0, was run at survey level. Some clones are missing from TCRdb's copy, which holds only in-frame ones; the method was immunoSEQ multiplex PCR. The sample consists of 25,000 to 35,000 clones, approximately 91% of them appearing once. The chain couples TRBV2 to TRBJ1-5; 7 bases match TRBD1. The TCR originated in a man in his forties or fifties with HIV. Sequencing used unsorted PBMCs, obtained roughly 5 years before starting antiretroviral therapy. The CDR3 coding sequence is TGTGCCAGCAGTCGAGGACAGGCCTCCAATCAGCCCCAGCATTTT. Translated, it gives CASSRGQASNQPQHF. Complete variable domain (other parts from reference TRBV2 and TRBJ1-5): EPEVTQTPSHQVTQMGQEVILRCVPISNHLYFYWYRQILGQKVEFLVSFYNNEISEKSEIFDDQFSVERPDGSNFTLKIRSTKLEDSAMYFCASSRGQASNQPQHFGDGTRLSIL.